This entry concerns a single T cell receptor (beta chain). Its antigen remains unknown. This CDR3 spans 16 amino acids. V was pared by 2 bases and J by 0 bases, with 6 bases of the junction left unmatched. From germline, CDR1 is SGDLS and CDR2 YYNGEE. Measured with immunoSEQ multiplex PCR; TCRdb has only the in-frame clones, and not every one. The table has approximately 14,000 clones, just under 75% seen once. With baseline, cycle 4 day 1, and cycle 7 day 1 as timepoints, blood was sampled. This specimen belongs to a study of OX40 agonist ivuxolimab in advanced cancers. Whole-study context: Patients with hepatocellular carcinoma, melanoma, renal cell or head and neck cancer made up the dose-escalation patients. Whole-study findings and limits: People who partly responded at 0.1-3.0 mg/kg had some of the least clonal expansion seen.

This clonotype was sampled from an adult with an advanced solid tumor such as melanoma, head and neck, liver or kidney cancer. This chain connects TRBV9 to TRBJ2-3; 7 bases agree with TRBD2. The sample consisted of CD4+ or CD8+ T cells sorted from blood, taken in a trial of the OX40 agonist ivuxolimab. The CDR3 here is CASSVSSGTSTDTQYF. The CDR3 region has the DNA TGTGCCAGCAGCGTTAGCAGCGGGACTAGCACAGATACGCAGTATTTT.